The rows below give T cell receptor beta chains drawn from one sample of a study of T cells in Graves' hyperthyroidism and ophthalmopathy. Using its own MiXCR run on the multiplex PCR reads, TCRdb lists one record per CDR3 protein. The table records hundreds of thousands of distinct CDR3 sequences, 20% to 25% of them present only once. The material sequenced was blood. The receptors were sampled from a man aged 25-45 years with Graves' ophthalmopathy. The CDR3 runs from the conserved cysteine through the conserved F or W. The D gene is left open where the match is weak. Rows may omit the clone size; those that give it use once, few, many or a size class.

NA,TRBV18,many,TRBJ2-3,TGTGCCAGCTCACCACAACAGGGCCAGGCAGATACGCAGTATTTT,CASSPQQGQADTQYF
TRBD2,TRBV20-1,NA,TRBJ2-7,TGCAGTGCTACCCCACTAGCGGGAGGGCCTTACGAGCAGTACTTC,CSATPLAGGPYEQYF
NA,TRBV28,many,TRBJ2-7,TGTGCCAGCAGCCGAAGCGGGCTAAGCTCCTACGAGCAGTACTTC,CASSRSGLSSYEQYF
TRBD1,TRBV7-6,few,TRBJ2-7,TGTGCCAGCAGCCCGAGGACAGGGGGCCTTACCGAGCAGTACTTC,CASSPRTGGLTEQYF
TRBD2,TRBV7-2,once,TRBJ2-7,TGTGCCAGCAGCCACTTCTCGGGACTACCTCCCTACGAGCAGTACTTC,CASSHFSGLPPYEQYF
NA,TRBV27,many,TRBJ1-2,TGTGCCAGCAGTTCTAGGTCAGCTAACTATGGCTACACCTTC,CASSSRSANYGYTF
NA,TRBV6-1,NA,TRBJ1-1,TGTGCCACCCGAGGGCCGGCCCCTGAAGCTTTCTTT,CATRGPAPEAFF
TRBD1,TRBV15,NA,TRBJ1-1,TGTGCCACCAGCAGAACAGGGGAGCACACTGAAGCTTTCTTT,CATSRTGEHTEAFF
NA,TRBV6-1,many,TRBJ1-1,TGTGCCAGCAAATCGACGGAGGACACTGAAGCTTTCTTT,CASKSTEDTEAFF
TRBD1,TRBV19,NA,TRBJ1-1,TGTGCCAGTAGTAGAGACAGGGAAGGGAACACTGAAGCTTTCTTT,CASSRDREGNTEAFF
NA,TRBV10-3,many,TRBJ1-5,TGTGCCATCAGTGAGAGGGATGGTCAGCCCCAGCATTTT,CAISERDGQPQHF
TRBD2,TRBV27,NA,TRBJ2-3,TGTGCCAGCAAGATACTAGCGGGTGGGGATACGCAGTATTTT,CASKILAGGDTQYF
NA,TRBV2,few,TRBJ1-6,TGTGCCAGCAGTGCCCCCCTCCTCTATAATTCACCCCTCCACTTT,CASSAPLLYNSPLHF
NA,TRBV6-5,few,TRBJ2-1,TGTGCCAGCCGTTCCGTAGACCGGGTGAACGGGGAGCAGTTCTTC,CASRSVDRVNGEQFF
NA,TRBV27,many,TRBJ2-2,TGTGTCACGGGACGGACGTCGAACACCGGGGAGCTGTTTTTT,CVTGRTSNTGELFF